Each of the 27 T cell receptor beta chains below was sequenced from the same sample in a study of blood T cell repertoires in COVID-19. The data were produced by immunoSEQ multiplex PCR, yet TCRdb's version contains in-frame clones alone and is incomplete. The table shows 250,000 to 350,000 clones, with approximately 90% occurring only once. The source material was PBMCs or T cells enriched from blood (not recorded which). These receptors all come from a woman aged 40-49 years who had recovered from COVID-19.

The rearrangement joins TRBV7-8 to TRBJ2-1; 13 nucleotides align to TRBD2. The CDR3 contains 16 residues. V lost 5 bases and J lost 7; bases outside the gene matches: 8. The germline V gene has CDR1 SGHVS and CDR2 FQNEAQ. CDR3 nucleotides: TGTGCCAGCAGCAGTCCGGGACTAGCGGGATCGAATGAGCAGTTCTTC. This sequence encodes CASSSPGLAGSNEQFF.

The chain uses TRBV19 and TRBJ2-2; the D gene is possibly TRBD1 (6 bases). The CDR3 has 13 amino acids. Germline V gene data show CDR1 as LNHDA and CDR2 as SQIVND (reference sequence). Trimming removed 7 bases from V and 6 bases from J, with 12 bases in between. CDR3 in DNA: TGTGCCAGTAAGAAGGGGACACCCGGGGAGCTGTTTTTT. This encodes CASKKGTPGELFF.

This clone came up a few times. The chain has TRBV24-1 and TRBJ1-4; D remains ambiguous. V dropped 4 bases and J dropped 7 bases, with 9 bases sitting between them. Germline V gene data show CDR1 as KGHDR and CDR2 as SFDVKD. CDR3 length equals 13 residues. This CDR3 is CATSESVGEKLFF. The CDR3 DNA is TGTGCCACCAGTGAGAGTGTCGGTGAAAAACTGTTTTTT.

The V gene is TRBV28, the J gene TRBJ2-2, with TRBD2 matching 10 bases. Germline loops: CDR1 MDHEN, CDR2 SYDVKM. J lost 7 bases, V lost 5 bases, and 4 bases had no gene match. This CDR3 has 14 amino acids. CDR3 loop: CASSLAGVIGELFF. In DNA, the CDR3 is TGTGCCAGCAGTCTAGCGGGAGTGATCGGGGAGCTGTTTTTT.

This sequence joins TRBV11-2 and TRBJ1-2, with a tentative D call TRBD1 (6 bases). The CDR3 is made up of 16 amino acids. Trimming shortened V by 1 base and J by 7 bases, and 19 bases separated the two germline ends. Per germline, CDR1 SGHAT and CDR2 FQNNGV. CDR3: CASSLGPLRDIRGYTF. In nucleotides, the CDR3 is TGTGCCAGCAGCTTAGGCCCCCTCCGGGACATACGTGGCTACACCTTC.

V gene TRBV14 combines with J gene TRBJ2-7, with D hard to call. The CDR3 loop spans 15 amino acids. Trimming stripped 4 bases from V and 2 bases from J, with 15 bases between. Germline V gene data show CDR1 as SGHDN and CDR2 as FVKESK. The chain's CDR3 is CASSPGFVGPYEQYF. CDR3 coding DNA: TGTGCCAGCAGCCCCGGATTTGTGGGCCCCTACGAGCAGTACTTC.

This clone was seen only once. This rearrangement joins TRBV29-1 to TRBJ1-3, with 8 bases fitting TRBD1. CDR1 and CDR2 (germline): SQVTM, ANQGSEA. V dropped 6 bases and J dropped 3; count of bases not matched to a gene: 10. The CDR3 length is 15 residues. CDR3 loop: CSVASGRGLGNTIYF. In DNA form, the CDR3 reads TGCAGCGTGGCCTCTGGCAGGGGGCTTGGAAACACCATATATTTT. Looking up the rest from reference TRBV29-1 and TRBJ1-3 gives the full variable domain: SAVISQKPSRDICQRGTSLTIQCQVDSQVTMMFWYRQQPGQSLTLIATANQGSEATYESGFVIDKFPISRPNLTFSTLTVSNMSPEDSSIYLCSVASGRGLGNTIYFGEGSWLTVV.

J is TRBJ2-5 and V is TRBV28; possible D gene TRBD1, 5 bases. Trimming stripped 3 bases from V and 3 bases from J, with 5 bases between. Per the germline V gene, CDR1 is MDHEN and CDR2 is SYDVKM. The CDR3 has 12 amino acids. CDR3 bases: TGTGCCAGCAGTTTCAGGGAAGAGACCCAGTACTTC. This codes for CASSFREETQYF. The variable domain in full, with the rest retrieved from reference TRBV28 and TRBJ2-5, is DVKVTQSSRYLVKRTGEKVFLECVQDMDHENMFWYRQDPGLGLRLIYFSYDVKMKEKGDIPEGYSVSREKKERFSLILESASTNQTSMYLCASSFREETQYFGPGTRLLVL.

The chain uses TRBV5-1 and TRBJ2-7, with 10 positions matching TRBD2. Germline V lookup: CDR1 SGHRS, CDR2 YFSETQ. The CDR3 runs to 15 residues. V lost 1 base and J lost 2; bases outside the gene matches: 3. CDR3 DNA sequence: TGCGCCAGCAGCTTGCTAGCGGGAGAAACCTACGAGCAGTACTTC. Its protein product is CASSLLAGETYEQYF.

The rearrangement links TRBV19 to TRBJ2-2; 10 nucleotides match TRBD2. The CDR3 loop spans 15 amino acids. Looked up from germline, CDR1 is LNHDA and CDR2 is SQIVND (reference sequence). The J segment lost 6 bases and the V segment lost 3 bases, leaving 4 bases of the junction unmatched. CDR3 sequence: CASSIGTSVPGELFF. Here the CDR3 DNA reads TGTGCCAGTAGTATCGGGACTAGCGTCCCCGGGGAGCTGTTTTTT.

CDR3 nucleotides: TGTGCCAGCAGCTCCGGTACGGGAGGTACGCAGTATTTT. Translating it yields CASSSGTGGTQYF. J is TRBJ2-3 and V is TRBV11-2, with 7 bases identical to TRBD2. The junction had 6 bases not matched to a gene; V was cut back by 4 bases and J by 8 bases. This CDR3 region has 13 residues. Per germline, CDR1 SGHAT and CDR2 FQNNGV.

J is TRBJ1-4 and V is TRBV7-2; D remains ambiguous. This CDR3 contains 14 residues. Trimming pared 5 bases from V and 8 bases from J, leaving 15 bases between. Per the germline V gene, CDR1 is SGHTA and CDR2 is FQGNSA. The CDR3 DNA reads as TGTGCCAGCAGCCCGGGGTTAGGCGGGGAAAAACTGTTTTTT. Its translation is CASSPGLGGEKLFF.

The chain employs TRBV18 and TRBJ2-7; D is perhaps TRBD1 (5 bases). The germline V and J ends were trimmed by 6 bases and 0 bases, with 12 bases remaining between them. Germline assignment: CDR1 KGHSH and CDR2 LQKENI. CDR3 length: 14 residues. The DNA of the CDR3 is TGTGCCAGCTCGTATTACAGGAGCTCCTACGAGCAGTACTTC. Encoded protein: CASSYYRSSYEQYF.

The chain couples TRBV7-8 to TRBJ2-6; tentatively, D is TRBD1 (6 bases). V lost 5 bases, J lost 1 base, and 18 bases lay in between. The CDR3 contains 18 residues. Germline V gives CDR1 SGHVS, CDR2 FQNEAQ. The CDR3 sequence: CASSPPRQAISGANVLTF. For the CDR3, the DNA is TGTGCCAGCAGCCCACCCCGACAGGCTATTTCTGGGGCCAACGTCCTGACTTTC.

The J gene is TRBJ1-5, the V gene TRBV2; 7 bases are shared with TRBD1. Germline CDR1 is SNHLY and CDR2 is FYNNEI. Trimming took 2 bases from V and 6 from J; bases not matched to a gene: 7. The CDR3 runs to 15 residues. CDR3: CASSETQTGAQPQHF. The CDR3 nucleotides read TGTGCCAGCAGTGAAACTCAAACAGGGGCTCAGCCCCAGCATTTT.

The V and J genes are TRBV24-1 and TRBJ2-7, with D possibly TRBD1 on 7 matching bases. Trimming stripped 9 bases from V and 3 bases from J, with 23 bases between. CDR3 length equals 16 residues. Germline V gene data show CDR1 as KGHDR and CDR2 as SFDVKD. The CDR3 sequence is CATFPYCDREDYEQYF. The CDR3, as DNA: TGTGCCACCTTCCCCTATTGTGACAGGGAGGACTACGAGCAGTACTTC.

This clone has more than one count but fewer than ten. The rearrangement joins TRBV11-2 to TRBJ1-3; TRBD1 matches 10 bases. The CDR3 loop spans 15 amino acids. CDR1 is SGHAT, CDR2 FQNNGV, per germline. The junction had 6 bases not matched to a gene; V was cut back by 4 bases and J by 6 bases. CDR3 loop: CASSSGTGAVNTIYF. The CDR3 DNA reads TGTGCCAGCAGCTCTGGGACAGGGGCGGTAAACACCATATATTTT.

The chain employs TRBV5-1 and TRBJ1-4; 7 nucleotides agree with TRBD1. CDR1 and CDR2 from the germline V gene are SGHRS and YFSETQ. V trimming: 4 bases; J trimming: 5 bases; junction bases outside the gene matches: 2. This CDR3 has 13 residues. CDR3 residues: CASSRDSNEKLFF. In nucleotides, the CDR3 is TGCGCCAGCAGCCGGGACAGCAATGAAAAACTGTTTTTT.

The J gene is TRBJ2-1, the V gene TRBV2; TRBD2 aligns across 9 bases. Germline CDR1 reads SNHLY; CDR2 reads FYNNEI. V lost 8 bases and J lost 1; bases outside the gene matches: 6. This CDR3 region has 15 residues. This chain's CDR3 is CASGRTSASYNEQFF. CDR3 nucleotide sequence: TGTGCCAGCGGAAGGACTAGCGCTTCCTACAATGAGCAGTTCTTC.

This chain uses TRBV2 with TRBJ1-2, with TRBD1 matching 7 bases. With V trimmed by 6 bases and J by 5 bases, 9 bases remained unmatched. The CDR3 runs to 14 residues. Germline CDR1 SNHLY, CDR2 FYNNEI. The CDR3 nucleotides read TGTGCCAGCAGGCCCCTCCAGGGGGAGTATGGCTACACCTTC. Translated: CASRPLQGEYGYTF. Drawing the rest from reference TRBV2 and TRBJ1-2, the complete variable domain is EPEVTQTPSHQVTQMGQEVILRCVPISNHLYFYWYRQILGQKVEFLVSFYNNEISEKSEIFDDQFSVERPDGSNFTLKIRSTKLEDSAMYFCASRPLQGEYGYTFGSGTRLTVV.

The rearrangement uses TRBV5-1 and TRBJ2-7; 7 nucleotides agree with TRBD2. J gave up 7 bases and V 7 bases, and 11 bases lay outside the gene matches. This CDR3 has 13 residues. Germline loops: CDR1 SGHRS, CDR2 YFSETQ. CDR3 amino acids: CASGIGGSWEQYF. CDR3 DNA sequence: TGCGCCAGCGGGATCGGGGGGAGCTGGGAGCAGTACTTC.

This clone was seen just once. This chain joins TRBV7-2 and TRBJ2-7, with 16 bases fitting TRBD2. Germline CDR1 and CDR2: SGHTA and FQGNSA. CDR3 length equals 18 residues. The V and J ends lost 3 bases and 7 bases, in that order; junction bases with no gene match: 12. This CDR3 reads CASSFTGTSGRAGREQYF. The CDR3 DNA reads TGTGCCAGCAGCTTTACCGGGACTAGCGGGAGGGCCGGTAGGGAGCAGTACTTC.

This chain joins TRBV18 and TRBJ2-1; D is possibly TRBD1 (5 bases). With 0 bases removed from V and 6 bases from J, the gap between germline ends came to 18 bases. Germline CDR1 reads KGHSH; CDR2 reads LQKENI. This CDR3 spans 17 amino acids. CDR3 DNA sequence: TGTGCCAGCTCACCACCTCTCGGCAGTGGGCAGGGCAATGAGCAGTTCTTC. Translation gives CASSPPLGSGQGNEQFF.

This chain links TRBV28 with TRBJ2-1; no firm D call. Trimming pared 2 bases from V and 8 bases from J, leaving 13 bases between. The germline gives CDR1 MDHEN, CDR2 SYDVKM. The CDR3 is 14 residues long. The CDR3 DNA follows: TGTGCCAGCAGTTTACCCAAAGATAGTGATGAGCAGTTCTTC. It translates to CASSLPKDSDEQFF.

In this sample, this clone turned up once. CDR3 protein: CASSWGPAGQYF. In nucleotides, the CDR3 is TGTGCCAGCAGCTGGGGGCCGGCTGGGCAGTACTTC. The chain couples TRBV7-9 to TRBJ2-7, with D possibly TRBD1 on 6 matching bases. This CDR3 region has 12 residues. V was clipped by 4 bases and J by 9 bases, with 13 bases between them. Germline CDR1 reads SEHNR; CDR2 reads FQNEAQ (reference sequence). Combining the CDR3 with reference TRBV7-9 and TRBJ2-7 gives the whole variable domain DTGVSQNPRHKITKRGQNVTFRCDPISEHNRLYWYRQTLGQGPEFLTYFQNEAQLEKSRLLSDRFSAERPKGSFSTLEIQRTEQGDSAMYLCASSWGPAGQYFGPGTRLTVT.

The gene calls are TRBV11-2 and TRBJ1-1; D perhaps matches TRBD1 (5 bases). Germline V gene sequence: CDR1 SGHAT, CDR2 FQNNGV. This CDR3 spans 17 amino acids. Trimming took off 5 bases at V and 0 bases at J, with 19 bases between the two ends. CDR3 region: CASSQRQPGTMNTEAFF. The DNA for the CDR3 is TGTGCCAGCAGCCAAAGACAGCCCGGCACGATGAACACTGAAGCTTTCTTT.

This clone was seen just once. The V gene is TRBV28, the J gene TRBJ1-5; 8 nucleotides line up with TRBD1. The CDR3 length is 16 residues. Unmatched junction bases numbered 10, after V lost 3 bases and J lost 6 bases. The germline V gene encodes CDR1 MDHEN and CDR2 SYDVKM. The DNA for the CDR3 is TGTGCCAGCAGTTTGGGCATGCAGGGGGCCGCTCAGCCCCAGCATTTT. Its protein product is CASSLGMQGAAQPQHF.